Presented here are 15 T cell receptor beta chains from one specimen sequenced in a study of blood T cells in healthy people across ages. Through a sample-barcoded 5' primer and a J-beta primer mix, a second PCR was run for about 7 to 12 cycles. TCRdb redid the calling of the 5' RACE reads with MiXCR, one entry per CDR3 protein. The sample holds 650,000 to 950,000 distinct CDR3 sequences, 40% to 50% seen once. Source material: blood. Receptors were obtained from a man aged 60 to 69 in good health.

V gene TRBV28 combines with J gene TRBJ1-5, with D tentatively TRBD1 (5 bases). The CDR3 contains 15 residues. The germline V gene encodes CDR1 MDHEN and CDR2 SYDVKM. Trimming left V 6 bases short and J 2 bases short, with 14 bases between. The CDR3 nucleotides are TGTGCCAGCAGACACCAGGGTAGTGGCAATCAGCCCCAGCATTTT. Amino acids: CASRHQGSGNQPQHF. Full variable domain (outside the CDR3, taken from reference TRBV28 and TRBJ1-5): DVKVTQSSRYLVKRTGEKVFLECVQDMDHENMFWYRQDPGLGLRLIYFSYDVKMKEKGDIPEGYSVSREKKERFSLILESASTNQTSMYLCASRHQGSGNQPQHFGDGTRLSIL.

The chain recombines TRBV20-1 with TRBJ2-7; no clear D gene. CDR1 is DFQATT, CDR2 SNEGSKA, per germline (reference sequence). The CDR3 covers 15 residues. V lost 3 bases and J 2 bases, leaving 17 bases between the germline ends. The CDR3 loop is CSARALGPGTYEQYF. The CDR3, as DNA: TGCAGTGCTAGGGCCCTCGGTCCGGGTACCTACGAGCAGTACTTC.

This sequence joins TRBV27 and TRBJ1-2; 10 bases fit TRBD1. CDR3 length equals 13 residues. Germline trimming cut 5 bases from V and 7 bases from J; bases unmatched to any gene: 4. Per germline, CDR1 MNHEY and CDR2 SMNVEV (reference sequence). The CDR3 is CASSHRDRGGYTF. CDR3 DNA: TGTGCCAGCAGTCACCGGGACAGGGGTGGCTACACCTTC.

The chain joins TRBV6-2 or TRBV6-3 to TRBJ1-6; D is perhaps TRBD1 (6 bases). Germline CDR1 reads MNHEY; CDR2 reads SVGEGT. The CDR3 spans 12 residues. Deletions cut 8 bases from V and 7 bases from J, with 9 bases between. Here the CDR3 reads CASCRGNSPLHF. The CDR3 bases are TGTGCCAGCTGCAGGGGAAATTCACCCCTCCACTTT.

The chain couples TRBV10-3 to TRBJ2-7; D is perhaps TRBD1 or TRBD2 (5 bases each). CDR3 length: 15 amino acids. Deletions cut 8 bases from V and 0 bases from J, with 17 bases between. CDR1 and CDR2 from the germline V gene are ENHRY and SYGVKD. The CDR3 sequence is CAIGLGAGSSYEQYF. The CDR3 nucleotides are TGTGCCATCGGCCTAGGGGCAGGGAGCTCCTACGAGCAGTACTTC.

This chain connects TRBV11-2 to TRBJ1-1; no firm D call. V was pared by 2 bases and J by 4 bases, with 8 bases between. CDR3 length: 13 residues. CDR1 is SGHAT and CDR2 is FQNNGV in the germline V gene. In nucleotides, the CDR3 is TGTGCCAGCAGCTTAATAGGCCGCACTGAAGCTTTCTTT. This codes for CASSLIGRTEAFF.

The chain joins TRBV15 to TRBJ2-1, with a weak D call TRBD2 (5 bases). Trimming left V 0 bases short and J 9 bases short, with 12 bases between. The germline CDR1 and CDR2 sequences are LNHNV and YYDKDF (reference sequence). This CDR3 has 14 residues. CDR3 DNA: TGTGCCACCAGCAGAGATCTAGGGAGCATTGAGCAGTTCTTC. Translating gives CATSRDLGSIEQFF.

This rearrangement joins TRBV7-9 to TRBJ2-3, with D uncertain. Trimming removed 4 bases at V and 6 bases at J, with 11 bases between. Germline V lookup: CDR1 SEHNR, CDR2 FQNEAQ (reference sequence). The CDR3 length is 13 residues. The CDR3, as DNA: TGTGCCAGCAGCTCCTCTGTCGGGGATACGCAGTATTTT. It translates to CASSSSVGDTQYF.

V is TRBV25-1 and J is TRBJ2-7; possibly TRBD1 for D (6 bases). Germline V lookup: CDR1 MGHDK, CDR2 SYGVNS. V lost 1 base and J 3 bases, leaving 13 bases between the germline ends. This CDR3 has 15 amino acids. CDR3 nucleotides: TGTGCCAGCAGTGAATTTCGACAGGACAGCTACGAGCAGTACTTC. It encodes CASSEFRQDSYEQYF.

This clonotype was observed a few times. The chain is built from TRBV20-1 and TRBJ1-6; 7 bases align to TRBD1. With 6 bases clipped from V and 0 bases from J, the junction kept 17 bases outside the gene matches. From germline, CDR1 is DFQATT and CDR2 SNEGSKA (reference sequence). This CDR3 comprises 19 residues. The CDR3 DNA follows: TGCAGTGCGCCGTGGGGAGACAGGGCTTCGTTCTCCTATAATTCACCCCTCCACTTT. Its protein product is CSAPWGDRASFSYNSPLHF.

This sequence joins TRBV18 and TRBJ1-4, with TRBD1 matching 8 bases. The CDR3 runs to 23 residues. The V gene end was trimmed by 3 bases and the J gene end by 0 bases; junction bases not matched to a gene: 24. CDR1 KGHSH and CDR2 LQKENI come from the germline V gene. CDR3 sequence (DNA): TGTGCCAGCTCACCCACCTCGACAGGGGAAAGTTTTATATTTTCCGCAACTAATGAAAAACTGTTTTTT. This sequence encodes CASSPTSTGESFIFSATNEKLFF.

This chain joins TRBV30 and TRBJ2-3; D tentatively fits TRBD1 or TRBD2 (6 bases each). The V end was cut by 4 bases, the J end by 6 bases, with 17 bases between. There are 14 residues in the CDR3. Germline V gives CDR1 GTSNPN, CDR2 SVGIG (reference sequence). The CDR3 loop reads CAWTFVGGADTQYF. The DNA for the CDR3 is TGTGCCTGGACCTTCGTGGGGGGCGCGGATACGCAGTATTTT.

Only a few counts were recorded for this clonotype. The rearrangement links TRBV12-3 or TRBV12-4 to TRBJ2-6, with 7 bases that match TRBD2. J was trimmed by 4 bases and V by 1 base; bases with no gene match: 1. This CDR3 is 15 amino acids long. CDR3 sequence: CASSLDSGGANVLTF. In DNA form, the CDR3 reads TGTGCCAGCAGTTTAGATAGCGGGGGGGCCAACGTCCTGACTTTC.

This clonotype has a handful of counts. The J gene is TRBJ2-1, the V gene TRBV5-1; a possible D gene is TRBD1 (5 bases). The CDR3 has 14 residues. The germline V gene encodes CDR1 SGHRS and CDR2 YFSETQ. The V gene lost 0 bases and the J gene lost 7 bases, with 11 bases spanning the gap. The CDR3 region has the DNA TGCGCCAGCAGCTTGGGGGGCAGTTGGAATGAGCAGTTCTTC. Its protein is CASSLGGSWNEQFF.

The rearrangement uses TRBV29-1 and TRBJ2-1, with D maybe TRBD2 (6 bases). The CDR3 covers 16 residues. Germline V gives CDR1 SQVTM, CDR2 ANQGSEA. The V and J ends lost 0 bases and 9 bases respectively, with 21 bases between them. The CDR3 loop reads CSVEEAGKQPVGEQFF. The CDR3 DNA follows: TGCAGCGTTGAAGAGGCGGGAAAACAGCCCGTGGGTGAGCAGTTCTTC.